This is a list of T cell receptor beta chains from one sample in a study. Via MiXCR, TCRdb re-called the 5' RACE reads, giving one row per CDR3 protein. The data show roughly 50,000 distinct CDR3 sequences, with approximately 24% seen just once and around 3% held by the top ten. Sequenced sample: tumor-infiltrating naive CD4+ T cells sorted from the breast tumor. These receptors all come from a female donor with breast cancer. Each CDR3 is given with its conserved first and last residue. The D gene is left open where the match is weak. The size field is filled for only some rows; it gives once, few, many or a size class.

len	v_gene	j_gene	d_gene	abundance	CDR3aa	CDR3nt
16	TRBV9	TRBJ1-3	TRBD1	.	CASSEGQGSSGNTIYF	TGTGCCAGCAGCGAAGGACAGGGGAGCTCTGGAAACACCATATATTTT
14	TRBV5-1	TRBJ2-5	.	many	CASSANRIEETQYF	TGCGCCAGCAGCGCGAACAGGATTGAAGAGACCCAGTACTTC
13	TRBV5-6	TRBJ2-7	.	few	CASSRHLSYEQYF	TGTGCCAGCAGTCGTCACCTTTCCTACGAGCAGTACTTC
14	TRBV7-2	TRBJ1-2	TRBD1	.	CASSLQGQGRGYTF	TGTGCCAGCAGCTTACAGGGACAGGGAAGGGGCTACACCTTC
15	TRBV5-1	TRBJ1-1	.	.	CASSLAGSMNTEVFF	TGCGCCAGCAGCCTGGCAGGGAGCATGAACACTGAAGTTTTCTTT
14	TRBV9	TRBJ2-3	TRBD2	.	CASSSGAGTDTQYF	TGTGCCAGCAGCAGCGGGGCCGGCACAGATACGCAGTATTTT
14	TRBV7-2	TRBJ2-3	TRBD1	.	CASSLDRGTDTQYF	TGTGCCAGCAGCTTGGACAGGGGAACAGATACGCAGTATTTT
21	TRBV12-3/TRBV12-4	TRBJ1-5	TRBD1	once	CASSPNQGQGIREYSNQPQHF	TGTGCCAGCAGTCCGAATCAAGGACAGGGTATTAGAGAATATAGCAATCAGCCCCAGCATTTT
15	TRBV3-1	TRBJ1-3	.	.	CASSRTGGAGNTIYF	TGTGCCAGCAGCCGTACCGGGGGAGCAGGAAACACCATATATTTT
12	TRBV6-2/TRBV6-3	TRBJ2-1	.	.	CASTGERNEQFF	TGTGCCAGCACGGGAGAGCGAAATGAGCAGTTCTTC
17	TRBV4-3	TRBJ2-1	TRBD2	many	CASSQGLAGGGFNEQFF	TGCGCCAGCAGCCAAGGGCTAGCGGGAGGTGGGTTCAATGAGCAGTTCTTC
16	TRBV10-3	TRBJ2-5	.	.	CAISNPDPGRGETQYF	TGTGCCATCAGTAATCCAGACCCAGGGCGGGGAGAGACCCAGTACTTC
12	TRBV24-1	TRBJ2-1	.	.	CATSDLPSEQFF	TGTGCCACCAGTGATTTACCCAGTGAGCAGTTCTTC
14	TRBV5-6	TRBJ2-2	.	.	CASIVSWGTGELFF	TGTGCCAGCATCGTCTCGTGGGGCACCGGGGAGCTGTTTTTT
15	TRBV9	TRBJ2-3	TRBD2	few	CASSVEVAGRDTQYF	TGTGCCAGCAGCGTAGAGGTAGCGGGAAGAGATACGCAGTATTTT
15	TRBV6-1	TRBJ2-7	.	.	CASSPASSLPYEQYF	TGTGCCAGCAGCCCCGCGTCGAGTCTTCCCTACGAGCAGTACTTC
14	TRBV5-1	TRBJ2-7	TRBD2	.	CASSQGGPLYEQYF	TGCGCCAGCTCCCAGGGAGGGCCTCTATACGAGCAGTACTTC
15	TRBV10-3	TRBJ1-1	.	.	CAISEARGGNTEAFF	TGTGCCATCAGTGAGGCGAGGGGGGGAAACACTGAAGCTTTCTTT
12	TRBV10-3	TRBJ2-1	.	.	CAISESRGGQFF	TGTGCCATCAGTGAGTCGAGAGGAGGGCAGTTCTTC
12	TRBV9	TRBJ2-1	.	many	CASSTTYGEQFF	TGTGCCAGCAGCACGACCTATGGTGAGCAGTTCTTC
12	TRBV6-6	TRBJ2-5	.	.	CASSYSMETQYF	TGTGCCAGCAGTTACTCTATGGAGACCCAGTACTTC
16	TRBV4-1	TRBJ2-1	.	few	CASSQGLPLSYNEQFF	TGCGCCAGCAGCCAAGGACTGCCCCTCTCCTACAATGAGCAGTTCTTC
14	TRBV5-1	TRBJ2-2	.	many	CASSFMEADGELFF	TGCGCCAGCAGCTTCATGGAGGCGGACGGGGAGCTGTTTTTT
12	TRBV20-1	TRBJ2-1	.	.	CSAREGAAAQFF	TGCAGTGCTAGAGAAGGCGCGGCAGCCCAGTTCTTC
15	TRBV28	TRBJ2-6	TRBD1	.	CASSSGGTGANVLTF	TGTGCCAGCAGTTCAGGGGGCACTGGGGCCAACGTCCTGACTTTC
15	TRBV5-5	TRBJ1-5	.	.	CASSLTGTGNQPQHF	TGTGCCAGCAGCTTGACAGGGACGGGAAATCAGCCCCAGCATTTT
16	TRBV7-8	TRBJ2-1	TRBD2	many	CASSLGRLAGVNEQFF	TGTGCCAGCAGCTTAGGTCGGCTAGCGGGAGTAAATGAGCAGTTCTTC